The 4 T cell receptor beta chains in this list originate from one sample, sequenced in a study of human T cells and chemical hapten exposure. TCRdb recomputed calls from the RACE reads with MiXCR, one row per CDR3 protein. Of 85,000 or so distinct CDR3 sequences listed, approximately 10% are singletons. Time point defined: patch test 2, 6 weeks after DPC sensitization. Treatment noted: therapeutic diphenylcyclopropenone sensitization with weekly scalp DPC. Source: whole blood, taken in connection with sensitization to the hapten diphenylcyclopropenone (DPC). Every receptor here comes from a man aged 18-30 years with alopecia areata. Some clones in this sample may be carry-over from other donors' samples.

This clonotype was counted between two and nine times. The CDR3 reads CASSWDRGLETQYF. DNA of the CDR3: TGTGCCAGCAGTTGGGACAGGGGATTAGAGACCCAGTACTTC. J is TRBJ2-5 and V is TRBV27; TRBD1 aligns across 10 bases. The CDR3 length is 14 residues. CDR1 is MNHEY and CDR2 is SMNVEV in the germline V gene (reference sequence). V trimming: 4 bases; J trimming: 4 bases; junction bases outside the gene matches: 3.

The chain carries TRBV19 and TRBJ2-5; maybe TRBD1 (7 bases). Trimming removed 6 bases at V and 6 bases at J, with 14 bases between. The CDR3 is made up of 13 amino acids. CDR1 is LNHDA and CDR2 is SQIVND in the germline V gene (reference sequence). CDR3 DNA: TGTGCCAGTAGCGAACAGGGGAGGAAGACCCAGTACTTC. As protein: CASSEQGRKTQYF.

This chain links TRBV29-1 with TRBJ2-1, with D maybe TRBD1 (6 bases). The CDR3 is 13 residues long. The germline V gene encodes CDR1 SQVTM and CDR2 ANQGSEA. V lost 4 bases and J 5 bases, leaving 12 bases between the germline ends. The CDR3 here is CSVGDRNDNEQFF. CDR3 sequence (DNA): TGCAGCGTTGGCGACAGGAACGACAATGAGCAGTTCTTC.

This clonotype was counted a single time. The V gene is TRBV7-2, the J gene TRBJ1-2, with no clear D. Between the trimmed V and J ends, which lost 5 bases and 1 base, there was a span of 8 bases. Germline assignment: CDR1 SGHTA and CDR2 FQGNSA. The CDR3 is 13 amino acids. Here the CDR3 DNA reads TGTGCCAGCAGCCCGAATTATAACTATGGCTACACCTTC. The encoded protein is CASSPNYNYGYTF.